Detailed here is one T cell receptor beta chain. CDR1 and CDR2 (germline): KGHDR, SFDVKD. The CDR3 consists of 12 residues. Trimming left V 7 bases short and J 13 bases short, with 16 bases between. The data were obtained in a study of blood T cell repertoires in COVID-19. The overall study: COVID-19 samples collected from the United States, Italy and Spain covered acute and convalescent phases. Sources were T cells, B-cell-depleted T cells, or PBMCs; the material itself was cDNA or gDNA.

As handled by the study authors: Amplification of reference gene primers was used by the study to estimate nucleated cell counts. The protocol was immunoSEQ multiplex PCR, while the TCRdb copy is restricted to in-frame clones and leaves out a portion. V and J calls and clone size are copied from that table; D and trimming were computed from the DNA. The sample contains more than 100,000 clones, about 85% of which appear only once. The origin of this receptor is an elderly man with acute or convalescent COVID-19. Sequencing used peripheral blood. The V gene is TRBV24-1, the J gene TRBJ2-4; maybe TRBD1 (5 bases). The CDR3 sequence: CATRIKGLTQYF. The CDR3 coding sequence is TGTGCCACCAGAATTAAGGGGTTAACCCAGTACTTC.